This TCR beta chain was captured by sequencing in a study of blood T cell repertoires in COVID-19. Study-wide context: The study drew acute and convalescent COVID-19 samples from the United States, Italy and Spain.

This CDR3 comprises 13 residues. The V and J ends lost 11 bases and 5 bases respectively, with 15 bases between them. Germline values: CDR1 PRHDT, CDR2 FYEKMQ (reference sequence). Repertoires were generated with immunoSEQ multiplex PCR, while TCRdb's copy carries only in-frame clones and drops some. The repertoire consists of 250,000 to 350,000 clones, with roughly 89% occurring once and the leading ten covering 2.5% to 3%. The chain employs TRBV13 and TRBJ1-4, with D possibly being TRBD1 (5 bases). Sequencing was performed on PBMCs or T cells enriched from blood (not recorded which). This clonotype was sampled from a woman aged 50 to 60 who had been exposed to COVID-19. CDR3: CAGWTPKNEKLFF. The CDR3 region has the DNA TGTGCCGGATGGACACCTAAGAATGAAAAACTGTTTTTT.